This TCR beta chain was observed in a study of T cells in women clearing cervical HPV infection. Study-wide results and limits: Repertoire richness, not evenness, was significantly elevated in CIN3+ cases versus controls. Combining TCR richness with V gene abundances gave approximately 0.8 AUC. Controls had more TRBV6-7 (approximately 0.15%) than cases (about 0.11%).

Concerning this clone itself: Its antigen is not known. With the read ending 3 residues before the CDR3 end, the germline J gene is used to fill in that end.

TCRdb's table, derived via immunoSEQ multiplex PCR, lists solely in-frame clones and lacks some. The sample yields roughly 30,000 clones, of which the top ten take up around 8%. Trimming shortened V by 1 base and J by 6 bases, and 6 bases separated the two germline ends. The CDR3 covers 12 residues. The germline V gene has CDR1 MGHRA and CDR2 YSYEKL. The clonotype originates from a woman aged 18 to 75 with a cervical HPV16 infection that either progressed to CIN3+ or cleared (not recorded which). Sample: blood buffy coat. This chain uses TRBV4-1 with TRBJ1-1, with no clear D. CDR3 DNA (partial): TGCGCCAGCAGCCAAGGAGGGTCTGAA. Its protein is CASSQGGSE. The whole CDR3 region reads CASSQGGSEAFF.